This T cell receptor beta chain is drawn from a study of T cells in Graves' hyperthyroidism and ophthalmopathy. Amplification yielded TCR beta CDR3 regions, with RNA transcripts as the source. Primed by the HTBI set, a first-round RT-PCR was run on the TCR CDR3. TCRdb re-derived calls from the multiplex PCR reads in MiXCR, one entry per CDR3 protein. Here the sample spans about 420,000 distinct CDR3 sequences, around 16% being singletons. The receptor was isolated from a woman aged 18-29 years with Graves' hyperthyroidism. Sequenced: blood.

Here the CDR3 DNA reads TGTGCCAGCAGCTTAGTAGGGGGCGGACAGCCCCAGCATTTT. It codes for CASSLVGGGQPQHF. The chain recombines TRBV7-2 with TRBJ1-5, with TRBD1 identical over 7 bases. Trimming took 1 base from V and 7 from J; bases not matched to a gene: 4. The CDR3 length is 14 residues. CDR1 is SGHTA and CDR2 is FQGNSA in the germline V gene.